Below are 27 T cell receptor beta chains sequenced from a single sample in a study of CD8 T cells in ankylosing spondylitis. One entry per CDR3 protein, called by TCRdb with MiXCR from the 5' RACE reads. Of 250,000 to 350,000 distinct CDR3 sequences in the sample, 20% were seen once. The material sequenced was blood, either unsorted or a sorted T cell fraction (not recorded which). These receptors all come from a male donor with ankylosing spondylitis or in good health (not recorded which).

This clonotype has more than one count but fewer than ten. The chain links TRBV11-2 to TRBJ2-3; D gene ambiguous. The CDR3 is 14 amino acids. In germline, CDR1 is SGHAT, CDR2 FQNNGV. Trimming took 5 bases from V and 0 from J, leaving 9 bases between them. The CDR3 region is CASSPEASTDTQYF. The CDR3 DNA is TGTGCCAGCAGCCCAGAAGCAAGCACAGATACGCAGTATTTT.

This chain uses TRBV6-1 with TRBJ2-2; a possible D gene is TRBD2 (6 bases). The CDR3 runs 13 residues. Germline V gene data show CDR1 as MNHNS and CDR2 as SASEGT. Trimming removed 6 bases from V and 7 bases from J, with 12 bases in between. The CDR3 loop reads CASSRDSIGELFF. The CDR3, as DNA: TGTGCCAGCAGCCGGGACTCAATCGGGGAGCTGTTTTTT.

The rearrangement links TRBV2 to TRBJ2-7, with a weak D call TRBD1 (6 bases). Trimming shortened V by 6 bases and J by 1 base, and 16 bases separated the two germline ends. Germline CDR1 reads SNHLY; CDR2 reads FYNNEI. The CDR3 consists of 15 residues. The CDR3 here is CASSQGQNPSYEQYV. CDR3 DNA sequence: TGTGCCAGCAGCCAGGGGCAGAATCCTTCCTACGAGCAGTACGTC.

The V call is TRBV7-2, the J call TRBJ2-5, with TRBD2 identical over 8 bases. There are 12 residues in the CDR3. V trimming: 6 bases; J trimming: 9 bases; junction bases outside the gene matches: 6. Germline V gene sequence: CDR1 SGHTA, CDR2 FQGNSA. The CDR3 region has the DNA TGTGCCAGCAGTCCGGGGGGGCCGGCCCAGTACTTC. Encoded protein: CASSPGGPAQYF.

This clonotype was observed at least ten times. This rearrangement joins TRBV10-2 to TRBJ2-7; D not certain. V was pared by 10 bases and J by 2 bases, with 12 bases between. The CDR3 runs to 12 residues. Germline CDR1 and CDR2: WSHSY and SAAADI. This CDR3 reads CATGEETYEQYV. The CDR3 bases are TGCGCCACTGGTGAGGAGACCTACGAGCAGTACGTC.

In its sample, this clonotype was seen a few times. This chain links TRBV27 with TRBJ2-7; no clear D gene. The CDR3 is made up of 13 amino acids. With 6 bases removed from V and 6 bases from J, the gap between germline ends came to 15 bases. Germline V lookup: CDR1 MNHEY, CDR2 SMNVEV (reference sequence). CDR3: CASSTLRSTEQYV. CDR3 nucleotide sequence: TGTGCCAGCAGCACCTTAAGGTCCACCGAGCAGTACGTC.

This chain links TRBV12-3 or TRBV12-4 with TRBJ2-7; 15 bases fit TRBD2. The CDR3 contains 15 residues. After removal of 6 bases from V and 7 bases from J, the junction contained 7 bases not matched to a gene. The DNA for the CDR3 is TGTGCCAGCAGCCCTGGACTAGCGGGAGGGAGGGAGCAGTACGTC. This sequence encodes CASSPGLAGGREQYV.

This clonotype was seen only a few times. V usage is TRBV12-3 or TRBV12-4 and J usage is TRBJ2-2, with 11 bases lining up with TRBD2. Trimming cost V 0 bases and J 3 bases; bases outside gene matches: 3. The CDR3 has 17 amino acids. The CDR3 DNA is TGTGCCAGCAGTTTAGCCAGGGGACTAGCGGACACCGGGGAGCTGTTTTTT. It codes for CASSLARGLADTGELFF.

This clonotype has just a few counts. V and J are TRBV4-2 and TRBJ1-3; tentatively, D is TRBD1 (6 bases). This CDR3 comprises 17 residues. Germline CDR1 and CDR2: LGHNA and YNFKEQ. V was trimmed by 0 bases and J by 1 base, leaving 13 bases between them. The CDR3 spells CASSQDQGGTSGNTIYF. The CDR3 DNA reads TGTGCCAGCAGCCAAGATCAAGGGGGAACATCTGGAAACACCATATATTTT.

This clonotype was seen a handful of times. The chain employs TRBV12-3 or TRBV12-4 and TRBJ2-1, with D possibly TRBD2 on 6 matching bases. V gave up 5 bases and J gave up 4 bases, with 12 bases separating them. The CDR3 sequence is 14 residues long. The CDR3 DNA reads TGTGCCAGCAGTGGGACGGGACTTTACAATGAGCAGTTCTTC. It yields the protein CASSGTGLYNEQFF.

The chain uses TRBV5-6 and TRBJ1-1, with D perhaps matching TRBD1 (6 bases). Trimming took 5 bases from V and 1 from J, leaving 9 bases between them. The CDR3 totals 13 residues. Germline CDR1 and CDR2: SGHDT and YYEEEE. The CDR3 loop is CASRATGNTEAFF. The DNA for the CDR3 is TGTGCCAGCAGAGCGACAGGGAACACTGAAGCTTTCTTT. Looking up the rest from reference TRBV5-6 and TRBJ1-1 gives the full variable domain: DAGVTQSPTHLIKTRGQQVTLRCSPKSGHDTVSWYQQALGQGPQFIFQYYEEEERQRGNFPDRFSGHQFPNYSSELNVNALLLGDSALYLCASRATGNTEAFFGQGTRLTVV.

The chain recombines TRBV20-1 with TRBJ2-7, with D unresolved. The V end lost 0 bases, the J end lost 2 bases, and 14 bases lay between the germline ends. Per germline, CDR1 DFQATT and CDR2 SNEGSKA (reference sequence). This CDR3 region has 15 residues. CDR3: CSARENSLTAYEQYV. CDR3 coding DNA: TGCAGTGCTAGAGAAAACAGCCTTACCGCCTACGAGCAGTACGTC.

The gene calls are TRBV12-3 or TRBV12-4 and TRBJ2-3, with 9 bases that match TRBD2. There are 17 residues in the CDR3. V shed 2 bases and J 2 bases; nucleotides not matched to a gene: 8. CDR3 coding DNA: TGTGCCAGCAGTTTATTTGCGGGAGGGGTTGACACAGATACGCAGTATTTT. This translates into CASSLFAGGVDTDTQYF.

The V gene is TRBV2, the J gene TRBJ2-3; 8 positions agree with TRBD2. The length of the CDR3 is 15 residues. The junction had 5 bases not matched to a gene; V was cut back by 4 bases and J by 2 bases. In germline, CDR1 is SNHLY, CDR2 FYNNEI. For the CDR3, the DNA is TGTGCCAGCAGTGGAGCGGGGGCCTCCACAGATACGCAGTATTTT. It is translated as CASSGAGASTDTQYF.

The chain carries TRBV5-1 and TRBJ2-3, with TRBD2 matching 11 bases. The CDR3 length is 16 residues. J gave up 2 bases and V 4 bases, and 6 bases lay outside the gene matches. The V gene's germline CDR1 is SGHRS and CDR2 YFSETQ. CDR3: CASSAGLAAPTDTQYF. In DNA, the CDR3 is TGCGCCAGCAGCGCGGGACTAGCGGCTCCCACAGATACGCAGTATTTT.

V is TRBV20-1 and J is TRBJ2-5; D is ambiguous. Trimming shortened V by 0 bases and J by 1 base, and 9 bases separated the two germline ends. The CDR3 extends over 14 amino acids. Germline V gene data show CDR1 as DFQATT and CDR2 as SNEGSKA (reference sequence). The CDR3 is CSARDLGFQETQYF. The CDR3 coding sequence is TGCAGTGCTAGAGATTTAGGCTTCCAAGAGACCCAGTACTTC.

The table lists this clonotype with a few counts. The chain recombines TRBV4-2 with TRBJ1-4, with no clear D. Trimming took off 3 bases at V and 0 bases at J, with 5 bases between the two ends. CDR3 length equals 14 residues. Germline-derived CDR1 and CDR2 are LGHNA and YNFKEQ. The CDR3 region is CASSHGATNEKLFF. Written as DNA, the CDR3 is TGTGCCAGCAGCCATGGGGCAACTAATGAAAAACTGTTTTTT.

A remark on this clonotype: A read error may produce the germline difference seen at one junction end. This chain joins TRBV5-1 and TRBJ2-5; 8 bases align to TRBD1. The V gene's germline CDR1 is SGHRS and CDR2 YFSETQ. The CDR3 contains 13 residues. CDR3 sequence (DNA): TGCGCCGGCAGCGCGGACAGGGAAGAGACCCAGTACTTC. It yields the protein CAGSADREETQYF.

This clonotype has at least ten counts. V is TRBV20-1 and J is TRBJ1-6, with TRBD1 identical over 7 bases. The germline CDR1 and CDR2 sequences are DFQATT and SNEGSKA (reference sequence). The CDR3 is 14 amino acids. J was trimmed by 7 bases and V by 5 bases; bases with no gene match: 8. DNA for the CDR3: TGCAGTGCTGAACCAGGGGGTGGGAATTCACCCCTCCACTTT. Protein: CSAEPGGGNSPLHF.

The chain has TRBV18 and TRBJ1-1, with unresolved D. The CDR3 consists of 13 residues. Germline-derived CDR1 and CDR2 are KGHSH and LQKENI. The V end was cut by 3 bases, the J end by 1 base, with 6 bases between. The CDR3 sequence is CASSPDENTEAFF. CDR3 bases: TGTGCCAGCTCACCGGACGAGAACACTGAAGCTTTCTTT.

This clonotype was seen a handful of times. The chain carries TRBV5-1 and TRBJ2-6; the D gene is possibly TRBD1 (6 bases). Trimming pared 7 bases from V and 0 bases from J, leaving 8 bases between. The CDR3 covers 14 residues. Germline CDR1 is SGHRS and CDR2 is YFSETQ. This CDR3 reads CASEGGSGANVLTF. DNA of the CDR3: TGCGCCAGCGAAGGGGGCTCTGGGGCCAACGTCCTGACTTTC.

This clonotype was detected a few times. This chain uses TRBV5-1 with TRBJ2-2; D possibly corresponds to TRBD1 (6 bases). Trimming cost V 4 bases and J 3 bases, with 13 bases left between them. CDR1 is SGHRS and CDR2 is YFSETQ in the germline V gene. This CDR3 is built from 15 residues. In DNA form, the CDR3 reads TGCGCCAGCAGCGTACAGGGTCGGTACACCGGGGAGCTGTTTTTT. Translating it yields CASSVQGRYTGELFF.

The rearrangement joins TRBV9 to TRBJ1-3; a possible D gene is TRBD1 (5 bases). The CDR3 length is 14 residues. Per germline, CDR1 SGDLS and CDR2 YYNGEE. Trimming left V 4 bases short and J 2 bases short, with 10 bases between. The CDR3 region is CASSPRGAGNTIYF. CDR3 nucleotide sequence: TGTGCCAGCAGCCCCCGGGGGGCTGGAAACACCATATATTTT.

The genes are TRBV12-5 and TRBJ2-2, with D maybe TRBD2 (5 bases). This CDR3 is built from 16 residues. Germline CDR1 LGHNT, CDR2 FRNRAP. Trimming removed 7 bases from V and 1 base from J, with 16 bases in between. The CDR3 nucleotides are TGTGCTAGTGCCCCCTCCGGACTGCAGAACACCGGGGAGCTGTTTTTT. Its translation: CASAPSGLQNTGELFF.

This clonotype has more than one count but fewer than ten. The rearrangement uses TRBV27 and TRBJ2-1; D may correspond to TRBD1 or TRBD2 (5 bases each). The CDR3 has 14 residues. Germline V gene lookup returns CDR1 MNHEY and CDR2 SMNVEV (reference sequence). Trimming cost V 10 bases and J 12 bases, with 25 bases left between them. CDR3 loop: CATQRTGQNTVQFF. CDR3 sequence (DNA): TGTGCCACCCAGAGGACTGGACAAAATACGGTGCAGTTCTTC.

The table lists this clonotype with a few counts. The chain links TRBV28 to TRBJ2-5; perhaps TRBD2 as D (6 bases). Trimming took 4 bases from V and 5 from J, leaving 14 bases between them. The germline CDR1 and CDR2 sequences are MDHEN and SYDVKM. The CDR3 length is 14 residues. CDR3 DNA: TGTGCCAGCAGTTCCCCAATTGGGGGGGAGACCCAGTACTTC. Translating gives CASSSPIGGETQYF.

This chain connects TRBV27 to TRBJ2-1, with 10 bases fitting TRBD2. The V gene end was trimmed by 3 bases and the J gene end by 5 bases; junction bases not matched to a gene: 7. CDR1 and CDR2 (germline): MNHEY, SMNVEV (reference sequence). CDR3 length equals 16 residues. The CDR3, as DNA: TGTGCCAGCAGTTTCTCTCTAGCGGGAGTCCACAATGAGCAGTTCTTC. Its protein product is CASSFSLAGVHNEQFF.